Sequencing of this T cell receptor (beta chain) was carried out in a study of beta chain features in type 1 diabetes. Whole-study results and caveats: Since sequencing was performed on cDNA, cells with high TCR expression could be over-represented. Insertions were fewer and deletions more numerous at VDJ junctions in type 1 diabetes patients.

This clone has more than one count but fewer than ten. The antigen is undetermined. Per germline, CDR1 SGHTA and CDR2 FQGNSA. The CDR3 totals 15 residues. The trim removed 1 base at V and 7 bases at J, leaving 6 bases unmatched. Every isolated RNA sample was fully reverse transcribed, so sequencing captured expressed TCRB transcripts. Only in-frame clones appear in the TCRdb table, and some are missing; sequencing was by immunoSEQ multiplex PCR. The sample lists roughly 240,000 clones, roughly 13% seen once, with more than 0.02% in the top ten. The clonotype originates from a middle-aged woman in good health. The specimen sequenced was naive CD4+ T cells from blood. The chain couples TRBV7-2 to TRBJ1-2, with 10 positions matching TRBD1. The CDR3 region has the DNA TGTGCCAGCAGCTTAGTGCGGGGACAGGGGAGTGGCTACACCTTC. This codes for CASSLVRGQGSGYTF.